This paragraph covers one T cell receptor (beta chain) sequence. Antigen unknown. The assay was immunoSEQ multiplex PCR, and TCRdb's table has in-frame clones only and misses some. The table shows about 73,000 clones, with roughly 77% occurring only once. Germline CDR1 is MNHEY and CDR2 is SVGAGI. V was cut by 7 bases and J by 3 bases, with 11 bases left in between. This CDR3 is built from 13 residues. The data stem from a study of T cell repertoires and HLA-DP antigens. Background on the study: DNA input averaged around 200 ng in sorted CD137+CD4+ and about 1,200 ng in pre-culture CD4+. Findings of the study overall: A non-physiological HeLa system presented antigen to total CD4+ responders. Sorted CD137+ clonality was about 0.36 for both alloantigens, versus approximately 0.04 pre-culture.

This clonotype was obtained from a man in his 60s in good health and CMV-seronegative. The chain has TRBV6-5 and TRBJ2-3; a possible D gene is TRBD1 (6 bases). The sequencing input was CD4+ T cells from PBMCs. This CDR3 is CASTRGGTDTQYF. CDR3 in DNA: TGTGCCAGCACCAGAGGGGGTACAGATACGCAGTATTTT.